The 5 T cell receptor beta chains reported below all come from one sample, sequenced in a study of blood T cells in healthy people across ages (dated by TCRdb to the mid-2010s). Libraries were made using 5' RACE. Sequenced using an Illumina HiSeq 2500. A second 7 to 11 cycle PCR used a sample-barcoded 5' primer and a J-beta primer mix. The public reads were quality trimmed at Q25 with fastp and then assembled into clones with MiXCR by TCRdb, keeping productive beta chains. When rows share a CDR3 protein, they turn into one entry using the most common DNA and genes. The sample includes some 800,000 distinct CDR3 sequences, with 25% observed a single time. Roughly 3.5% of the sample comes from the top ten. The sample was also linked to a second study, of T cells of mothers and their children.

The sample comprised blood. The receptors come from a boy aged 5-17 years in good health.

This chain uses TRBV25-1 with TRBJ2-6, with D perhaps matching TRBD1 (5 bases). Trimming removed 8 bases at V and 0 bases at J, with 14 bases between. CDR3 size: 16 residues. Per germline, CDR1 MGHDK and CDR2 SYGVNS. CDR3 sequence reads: CASGAPLSSGANVLTF. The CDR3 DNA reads TGTGCCAGCGGGGCCCCACTTAGCTCTGGGGCCAACGTCCTGACTTTC.

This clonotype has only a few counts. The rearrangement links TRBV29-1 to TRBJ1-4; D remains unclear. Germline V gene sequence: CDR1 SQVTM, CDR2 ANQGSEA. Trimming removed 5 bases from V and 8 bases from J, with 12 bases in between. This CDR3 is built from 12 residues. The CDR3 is CSVIGEEEKLFF. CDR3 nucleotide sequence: TGCAGCGTTATCGGGGAGGAGGAAAAACTGTTTTTT.

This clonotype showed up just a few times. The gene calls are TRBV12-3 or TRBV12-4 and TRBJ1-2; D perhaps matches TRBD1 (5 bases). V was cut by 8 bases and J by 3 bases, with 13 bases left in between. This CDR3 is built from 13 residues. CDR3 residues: CASGPGPYYGYTF. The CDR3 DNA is TGTGCCAGCGGGCCGGGGCCCTACTATGGCTACACCTTC.

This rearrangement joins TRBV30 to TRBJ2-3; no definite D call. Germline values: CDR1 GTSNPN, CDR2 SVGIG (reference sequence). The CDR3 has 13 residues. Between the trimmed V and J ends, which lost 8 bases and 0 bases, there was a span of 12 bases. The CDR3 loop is CAQNTLSTDTQYF. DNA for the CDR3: TGTGCCCAAAACACTCTGAGCACAGATACGCAGTATTTT.

CDR3 nucleotide sequence: TGTGCCAGCAGCCAAGGGGGACTAGGCCCCGCCGAGCAGTTCTTC. Amino acids: CASSQGGLGPAEQFF. The chain is built from TRBV3-1 and TRBJ2-7, with TRBD2 matching over 8 bases. The last part of the DNA fits TRBJ2-1 better; the J call may be wrong. Germline CDR1 is LGHDT and CDR2 is YNNKEL (reference sequence). This CDR3 is 15 amino acids long.